This T cell receptor (beta chain) was captured in a study of early T cells in non-severe SARS-CoV-2 infection. cDNA molecules, individually, were tagged with unique molecular identifiers. From the 5' RACE reads, TCRdb called clonotypes with MiXCR, one entry per CDR3 protein. The top ten hold 9.5% to 15% of the sample, which has under 45,000 distinct CDR3 sequences, approximately 7.2% seen once. J lost 2 bases, V lost 5 bases, and 5 bases had no gene match. The CDR3 has 15 residues. This clonotype was observed at least ten times. This clonotype was sampled from an adult who was a healthcare worker with PCR-confirmed SARS-CoV-2 infection or an uninfected control (not recorded which). Sequencing used whole blood, obtained at baseline. The V gene is TRBV12-3 or TRBV12-4, the J gene TRBJ2-3, with TRBD2 matching over 9 bases. CDR3 region: CASSPTSGPTDTQYF. The CDR3 DNA reads TGTGCCAGCAGTCCCACTAGCGGGCCCACAGATACGCAGTATTTT.